The rows below give T cell receptor beta chains drawn from one sample of a study of blood T cell repertoires in COVID-19. The data were produced by immunoSEQ multiplex PCR, yet TCRdb's version contains in-frame clones alone and is incomplete. Of about 72,000 clones in the sample, 82% were seen once. Sample: peripheral blood. Receptors originate from a human donor in a cohort sampled during active COVID-19. Each CDR3 is given with its conserved first and last residue. The order of the fields is D gene, clone size, J gene, V gene, CDR3 DNA, CDR3 protein. D genes are given only for firm matches. Some rows have no size entry. The others give once, few or many, or a class for an expanded clone.

TRBD2,-,TRBJ2-2,TRBV4-1,TGCGCCAGCAGCCAAGTAAGGCTAGCGGGAGCGAACACCGGGGAGCTGTTTTTT,CASSQVRLAGANTGELFF
TRBD1,once,TRBJ1-5,TRBV19,TGTGCCAGTAGTAAACAGGGGGCCGGTCAGCCCCAGCATTTT,CASSKQGAGQPQHF
TRBD1,-,TRBJ1-2,TRBV7-8,TGTGCCAGCAGCTTAGTAGCAGGGGGCGACTATGGCTACACCTTC,CASSLVAGGDYGYTF
-,-,TRBJ1-2,TRBV13,TGTGCCAGCAGCTTAATGGGCGGGCATGGCTACACCTTC,CASSLMGGHGYTF
-,-,TRBJ1-3,TRBV4-3,TGCGCCAGCAGCCAAGAACTGAACTCTGGAAACACCATATATTTT,CASSQELNSGNTIYF
-,once,TRBJ1-1,TRBV19,TGTGCCAGTAGTATAAGGGGCGCGTCAGGTCGTGGAGCTTTCTTT,CASSIRGASGRGAFF
TRBD2,few,TRBJ2-7,TRBV20-1,TGCAGTGCTAGTCCGGGACTAGCGGGGTCCTACGAGCAGTACTTC,CSASPGLAGSYEQYF
-,-,TRBJ1-1,TRBV2,TGTGCCAGCAGCCCTAACCAAATGAACACTGAAGCTTTCTTT,CASSPNQMNTEAFF
-,-,TRBJ2-3,TRBV9,TGTGCCAGCAGCGTCCCCCAGGGGGGTGGCGGGGATACGCAGTATTTT,CASSVPQGGGGDTQYF
TRBD2,-,TRBJ2-3,TRBV27,TGTGCCAGCAGTTTACGGGGGGGAGGCACAGATACGCAGTATTTT,CASSLRGGGTDTQYF